This T cell receptor beta chain was recorded in a study of blood T cell repertoires in COVID-19. There are 14 residues in the CDR3. Unmatched junction bases numbered 11, after V lost 10 bases and J lost 4 bases. In germline, CDR1 is LNHDA, CDR2 SQIVND (reference sequence). The assay was immunoSEQ multiplex PCR, and TCRdb's table has in-frame clones only and misses some. Of fewer than 85,000 clones in the sample, around 80% are singletons; the top ten hold approximately 5%. This clone came up a few times. The sample consisted of peripheral blood. The V and J genes are TRBV19 and TRBJ2-3; 7 bases agree with TRBD2. The TCR sequence derives from an elderly woman with active or convalescent COVID-19. The DNA of the CDR3 is TGTGCCACCCGAGGGAGGGCCGGGGCAGATACGCAGTATTTT. Amino acid sequence: CATRGRAGADTQYF.